Below, 30 T cell receptor beta chains from the same sample are listed, as sequenced in a study of shared clonotypes between healthy human individuals. TCRdb's copy holds only in-frame clones and misses some; the assay was immunoSEQ multiplex PCR. The sample lists about 700,000 clones; approximately 90% were seen once. It was CD45RO-negative cells, positively selected for CCR7, that made up naive CD8 cells, with terminally differentiated effector memory CD45RA+ cells excluded. Sequences were obtained from naive CD8+ T cells sorted from blood. These receptor sequences come from a man aged 25-40 years in good health.

J is TRBJ2-7 and V is TRBV27, with 11 positions matching TRBD1. The length of the CDR3 is 15 residues. The V gene end was trimmed by 2 bases and the J gene end by 2 bases; junction bases not matched to a gene: 2. Germline assignment: CDR1 MNHEY and CDR2 SMNVEV (reference sequence). The CDR3 bases are TGTGCCAGCAGTTTAGGGGGACAGGGGGCCTACGAGCAGTACTTC. Translating it yields CASSLGGQGAYEQYF.

CDR3 coding DNA: TGTGCCTGGAGTGCCCCAGGACTAGCCCCCTACGAGCAGTACTTC. Amino acids: CAWSAPGLAPYEQYF. The V and J genes are TRBV30 and TRBJ2-7; 8 nucleotides align to TRBD2. CDR1 and CDR2 (germline): GTSNPN, SVGIG (reference sequence). Losses at the gene ends were 1 base for V and 2 bases for J; bases not matched to a gene: 7. The CDR3 consists of 15 residues.

The rearrangement links TRBV9 to TRBJ1-1, with no clear D. CDR1 is SGDLS, CDR2 YYNGEE, per germline. The CDR3 contains 13 residues. Trimming cost V 6 bases and J 1 base, with 10 bases left between them. The CDR3 region has the DNA TGTGCCAGCACCTTCCTTAAGAACACTGAAGCTTTCTTT. This codes for CASTFLKNTEAFF.

The genes are TRBV7-9 and TRBJ2-7; TRBD1 might be the D (6 bases). Trimming removed 5 bases at V and 7 bases at J, with 12 bases between. The CDR3 extends over 12 amino acids. Germline V gene lookup returns CDR1 SEHNR and CDR2 FQNEAQ (reference sequence). The CDR3 DNA reads TGTGCCAGCAGCACGCAGGGGTGGGAGCAGTACTTC. It yields the protein CASSTQGWEQYF.

V usage is TRBV19 and J usage is TRBJ2-1; 7 positions match TRBD1. J lost 7 bases, V lost 4 bases, and 7 bases had no gene match. This CDR3 contains 14 residues. Germline V gene lookup returns CDR1 LNHDA and CDR2 SQIVND (reference sequence). This chain's CDR3 is CASSTTGLGNEQFF. The CDR3 nucleotides are TGTGCCAGTAGTACGACAGGGCTCGGGAATGAGCAGTTCTTC.

This chain links TRBV27 with TRBJ2-2, with 9 bases matching TRBD1. V lost 5 bases, J lost 7 bases, and 8 bases stayed unmatched. Germline V gene lookup returns CDR1 MNHEY and CDR2 SMNVEV (reference sequence). The CDR3 runs to 15 residues. In nucleotides, the CDR3 is TGTGCCAGCAGTATAGGGACAGGGAGGAGCGGGGAGCTGTTTTTT. This codes for CASSIGTGRSGELFF.

This clone was seen just once. The chain has TRBV29-1 and TRBJ1-2; D is unclear. CDR3 length equals 16 residues. The V gene's germline CDR1 is SQVTM and CDR2 ANQGSEA. V lost 1 base and J 6 bases, leaving 21 bases between the germline ends. CDR3 sequence reads: CSVEGHISRTGDGYTF. The CDR3, as DNA: TGCAGCGTTGAAGGTCACATTAGTAGAACTGGAGATGGCTACACCTTC.

The chain links TRBV9 to TRBJ1-5, with D possibly matching TRBD1 (5 bases). CDR3 length equals 13 residues. Germline CDR1 and CDR2: SGDLS and YYNGEE. Trimming left V 2 bases short and J 6 bases short, with 9 bases between. CDR3 loop: CASSVSGGQPQHF. The DNA of the CDR3 is TGTGCCAGCAGCGTTAGCGGGGGTCAGCCCCAGCATTTT.

The rearrangement joins TRBV12-5 to TRBJ2-1; D is unclear. Germline V gene lookup returns CDR1 LGHNT and CDR2 FRNRAP. This CDR3 is 14 amino acids long. V was cut by 6 bases and J by 0 bases, with 9 bases left in between. DNA of the CDR3: TGTGCTAGTGGGGTCACCCGCTCCTACAATGAGCAGTTCTTC. The encoded protein is CASGVTRSYNEQFF.

The chain has TRBV27 and TRBJ2-7; D may match TRBD1 or TRBD2 (5 bases each). Germline V lookup: CDR1 MNHEY, CDR2 SMNVEV (reference sequence). Trimming took 3 bases from V and 1 from J, leaving 16 bases between them. There are 16 residues in the CDR3. The CDR3 coding sequence is TGTGCCAGCAGTTTGACTCCGGGACGAGAGTCCTACGAGCAGTACTTC. Encoded protein: CASSLTPGRESYEQYF.

The chain couples TRBV7-8 to TRBJ2-4; tentative D call: TRBD2 (5 bases). The germline V gene has CDR1 SGHVS and CDR2 FQNEAQ. Trimming removed 5 bases at V and 2 bases at J, with 31 bases between. This CDR3 is built from 21 residues. CDR3 coding DNA: TGTGCCAGCAGCCCTGCTCCGTCGGCCCGGCGGGCTCAGGTACCCAAAAACATTCAGTACTTC. It encodes CASSPAPSARRAQVPKNIQYF.

The gene calls are TRBV7-9 and TRBJ2-1; tentatively, D is TRBD1 (6 bases). The CDR3 has 12 amino acids. The V end lost 8 bases, the J end lost 9 bases, and 14 bases lay between the germline ends. Per the germline V gene, CDR1 is SEHNR and CDR2 is FQNEAQ (reference sequence). In DNA form, the CDR3 reads TGTGCCAGCCAGGGGATACCGGGTGAGCAGTTCTTC. The encoded protein is CASQGIPGEQFF. Supplemented by reference TRBV7-9 and TRBJ2-1, the full variable domain reads DTGVSQNPRHKITKRGQNVTFRCDPISEHNRLYWYRQTLGQGPEFLTYFQNEAQLEKSRLLSDRFSAERPKGSFSTLEIQRTEQGDSAMYLCASQGIPGEQFFGPGTRLTVL.

The genes are TRBV14 and TRBJ2-7; 8 bases match TRBD1. The CDR3 extends over 13 amino acids. Trimming took 4 bases from V and 2 from J; bases not matched to a gene: 1. Germline V CDR1 and CDR2: SGHDN, FVKESK. For the CDR3, the DNA is TGTGCCAGCAGCCGCAGGGGGCCCTACGAGCAGTACTTC. Translated: CASSRRGPYEQYF.

This chain joins TRBV6-1 and TRBJ2-5; 8 bases match TRBD2. This CDR3 has 15 amino acids. Germline V gene lookup returns CDR1 MNHNS and CDR2 SASEGT. With V trimmed by 3 bases and J by 4 bases, 7 bases remained unmatched. The CDR3 here is CASSDSSGSGETQYF. DNA of the CDR3: TGTGCCAGCAGTGATTCAAGCGGGAGTGGAGAGACCCAGTACTTC.

The J gene is TRBJ1-2, the V gene TRBV7-9; D possibly corresponds to TRBD1 (5 bases). The CDR3 contains 15 residues. Germline-derived CDR1 and CDR2 are SEHNR and FQNEAQ (reference sequence). V dropped 2 bases and J dropped 3 bases, with 13 bases sitting between them. This CDR3 is CASSLSEEGDYGYTF. For the CDR3, the DNA is TGTGCCAGCAGCTTATCCGAAGAAGGGGACTATGGCTACACCTTC.

This clone appeared a single time. Other DNA sequences in the same sample also yield this CDR3. The chain carries TRBV4-1 and TRBJ2-3, with 9 bases identical to TRBD2. The CDR3 totals 17 residues. J gave up 0 bases and V 0 bases, and 4 bases lay outside the gene matches. CDR1 and CDR2 (germline): MGHRA, YSYEKL. CDR3 sequence (DNA): TGCGCCAGCAGCCAAGATCCTAGCGGGACGAGCACAGATACGCAGTATTTT. Protein: CASSQDPSGTSTDTQYF.

This clone was counted once. The chain employs TRBV10-2 and TRBJ2-1; tentative D call: TRBD1 (5 bases). V was pared by 8 bases and J by 4 bases, with 12 bases between. The CDR3 runs 13 residues. The V gene's germline CDR1 is WSHSY and CDR2 SAAADI. The CDR3 DNA reads as TGCGCCAGCGGTACAGGTTGGTACAATGAGCAGTTCTTC. This gives the protein CASGTGWYNEQFF.

This clone came up a few times. A junction end diverges from the germline sequence, so it may reflect a read error. CDR3 residues: CASGLLGLADEQFF. The CDR3 nucleotides read TGTGCCAGCGGTTTATTGGGACTAGCGGATGAGCAGTTCTTC. V is TRBV27 and J is TRBJ2-1, with 11 bases aligning to TRBD2. The CDR3 runs 14 residues. The germline CDR1 and CDR2 sequences are MNHEY and SMNVEV (reference sequence).

The rearrangement uses TRBV27 and TRBJ1-1; D possibly corresponds to TRBD1 (6 bases). Trimming left V 2 bases short and J 3 bases short, with 13 bases between. This CDR3 has 15 amino acids. Per the germline V gene, CDR1 is MNHEY and CDR2 is SMNVEV (reference sequence). The CDR3 is CASSLNQGSYTEAFF. The CDR3 DNA is TGTGCCAGCAGTTTAAACCAGGGGTCCTACACTGAAGCTTTCTTT.

The chain links TRBV7-9 to TRBJ2-5; a weak D match, TRBD1 (6 bases). Trimming cost V 1 base and J 5 bases, with 14 bases left between them. Per the germline V gene, CDR1 is SEHNR and CDR2 is FQNEAQ (reference sequence). The CDR3 covers 15 residues. CDR3 coding DNA: TGTGCCAGCAGCTTAGAAACAGGGCCCCGGGAGACCCAGTACTTC. Protein product: CASSLETGPRETQYF.

The rearrangement links TRBV30 to TRBJ1-1; a weak D match, TRBD1 (5 bases). Trimming removed 5 bases at V and 1 base at J, with 20 bases between. Germline-derived CDR1 and CDR2 are GTSNPN and SVGIG (reference sequence). This CDR3 is built from 16 residues. The CDR3 nucleotides are TGTGCCTGGGGAGCCGGAGTAGGAGGGGAGAACACTGAAGCTTTCTTT. Translated, it gives CAWGAGVGGENTEAFF. Looking up the rest from reference TRBV30 and TRBJ1-1 gives the full variable domain: SQTIHQWPATLVQPVGSPLSLECTVEGTSNPNLYWYRQAAGRGLQLLFYSVGIGQISSEVPQNLSASRPQDRQFILSSKKLLLSDSGFYLCAWGAGVGGENTEAFFGQGTRLTVV.

J is TRBJ2-7 and V is TRBV7-6, with 10 nucleotides matching TRBD2. Germline CDR1 and CDR2: SGHVS and FNYEAQ. V was pared by 4 bases and J by 2 bases, with 5 bases of the junction left unmatched. The CDR3 has 15 amino acids. Here the CDR3 reads CASSSSGLATYEQYF. The CDR3 nucleotides read TGTGCCAGCAGCTCGTCGGGACTAGCGACCTACGAGCAGTACTTC.

This sequence joins TRBV18 and TRBJ1-3; D is possibly TRBD1 (6 bases). This CDR3 contains 15 residues. V dropped 6 bases and J dropped 0 bases, with 12 bases sitting between them. Per the germline V gene, CDR1 is KGHSH and CDR2 is LQKENI. CDR3 sequence (DNA): TGTGCCAGCTCTTTAGGACAGAGCTCTGGAAACACCATATATTTT. As protein: CASSLGQSSGNTIYF. The variable domain in full, with the rest retrieved from reference TRBV18 and TRBJ1-3, is NAGVMQNPRHLVRRRGQEARLRCSPMKGHSHVYWYRQLPEEGLKFMVYLQKENIIDESGMPKERFSAEFPKEGPSILRIQQVVRGDSAAYFCASSLGQSSGNTIYFGEGSWLTVV.

The CDR3 DNA sequence: TGTGCCAGCTCACCAGCCCCCCTGGTGACTAGCGGGAGGGCCTTTTCCTACAATGAGCAGTTCTTC. It translates to CASSPAPLVTSGRAFSYNEQFF. V usage is TRBV18 and J usage is TRBJ2-1; 14 bases are shared with TRBD2. The CDR3 consists of 22 residues. The V and J ends lost 2 bases and 1 base, in that order; junction bases with no gene match: 16. Germline CDR1 reads KGHSH; CDR2 reads LQKENI.

V usage is TRBV10-3 and J usage is TRBJ2-2; 12 nucleotides agree with TRBD2. The V and J ends lost 3 bases and 7 bases, in that order; junction bases with no gene match: 3. The germline gives CDR1 ENHRY, CDR2 SYGVKD. The CDR3 covers 15 residues. CDR3 protein: CAISELAGGYGELFF. For the CDR3, the DNA is TGTGCCATCAGTGAACTAGCGGGAGGCTACGGGGAGCTGTTTTTT.

The CDR3 region is CASSLSGTGALGHGYTF. CDR3 DNA: TGTGCCAGCAGTTTATCGGGGACAGGGGCGCTCGGCCATGGCTACACCTTC. V usage is TRBV27 and J usage is TRBJ1-2; TRBD1 matches 10 bases. The V gene end was trimmed by 0 bases and the J gene end by 6 bases; junction bases not matched to a gene: 10. The CDR3 runs 17 residues. CDR1 is MNHEY, CDR2 SMNVEV, per germline (reference sequence).

In its sample, this clone was seen once. The chain uses TRBV25-1 and TRBJ2-1; 7 bases align to TRBD1. The trim removed 10 bases at V and 7 bases at J, leaving 4 bases unmatched. CDR1 is MGHDK and CDR2 is SYGVNS in the germline V gene. This CDR3 contains 11 residues. Here the CDR3 DNA reads TGTGCCACCATACAGGGGAATGAGCAGTTCTTC. Its translation is CATIQGNEQFF.

This clone appeared a single time. This rearrangement joins TRBV5-6 to TRBJ2-7; D remains ambiguous. The CDR3 has 13 residues. Germline V lookup: CDR1 SGHDT, CDR2 YYEEEE. V was trimmed by 6 bases and J by 0 bases, leaving 10 bases between them. This CDR3 is CASTLYNSYEQYF. In DNA, the CDR3 is TGTGCCAGCACCCTTTACAACTCCTACGAGCAGTACTTC. Filled out from reference TRBV5-6 and TRBJ2-7, the complete variable domain reads DAGVTQSPTHLIKTRGQQVTLRCSPKSGHDTVSWYQQALGQGPQFIFQYYEEEERQRGNFPDRFSGHQFPNYSSELNVNALLLGDSALYLCASTLYNSYEQYFGPGTRLTVT.

The chain is built from TRBV27 and TRBJ2-7; 7 nucleotides align to TRBD2. Germline V lookup: CDR1 MNHEY, CDR2 SMNVEV (reference sequence). The CDR3 is 14 amino acids. V lost 7 bases, J lost 1 base, and 7 bases stayed unmatched. The DNA for the CDR3 is TGTGCCAGCAACCTGGGAGGGTCTTCCTACGAGCAGTACTTC. It specifies CASNLGGSSYEQYF.

The chain recombines TRBV5-1 with TRBJ2-2; the D is unclear. Germline values: CDR1 SGHRS, CDR2 YFSETQ. Trimming removed 0 bases at V and 5 bases at J, with 5 bases between. This CDR3 has 13 amino acids. CDR3 loop: CASSLGRTGELFF. The CDR3 DNA follows: TGCGCCAGCAGCTTGGGTCGGACCGGGGAGCTGTTTTTT.